The rows below give T cell receptor beta chains drawn from one sample of a study of blood T cell repertoires in COVID-19. Repertoires were generated with immunoSEQ multiplex PCR, while TCRdb's copy carries only in-frame clones and drops some. The table includes fewer than 40,000 clones, over 70% detected once. The source material was peripheral blood. Receptors originate from a man aged 70-80 years with COVID-19, enrolled during active disease. Each CDR3 is given with its conserved first and last residue. Each record gives: clone size, J gene, V gene, D gene, CDR3 protein, CDR3 DNA. D genes are given only for firm matches. The size entry is marked missing in some rows and otherwise reads once, few, many or a size class.

NA | TRBJ2-5 | TRBV3-1/TRBV3-2 | NA | CASSPSGNQETQYF | TGTGCCAGCAGCCCCAGCGGAAACCAAGAGACCCAGTACTTC
NA | TRBJ1-5 | TRBV15 | NA | CATSRVPRYNQPQHF | TGTGCCACCAGCAGAGTCCCCAGGTACAATCAGCCCCAGCATTTT
NA | TRBJ2-2 | TRBV9 | TRBD1 | CASSVGTGADTGELFF | TGTGCCAGCAGCGTAGGAACAGGGGCTGACACCGGGGAGCTGTTTTTT
NA | TRBJ2-7 | TRBV5-4 | TRBD1 | CASTPRKGADEQYF | TGTGCCAGCACCCCTAGGAAGGGGGCTGACGAGCAGTACTTC
NA | TRBJ2-1 | TRBV7-8 | NA | CASSATFLRDEQFF | TGTGCCAGCAGCGCGACATTCCTACGCGATGAGCAGTTCTTC
NA | TRBJ1-1 | TRBV5-5 | TRBD1 | CASSGGTGNTEAFF | TGTGCCAGCAGCGGCGGGACAGGGAACACTGAAGCTTTCTTT
once | TRBJ2-7 | TRBV30 | TRBD1 | CASDRGSYEQYF | TGTGCCTCGGACAGGGGGTCCTACGAGCAGTACTTC
NA | TRBJ2-7 | TRBV5-1 | TRBD2 | CASSFSGTYEQYF | TGCGCCAGCAGCTTCAGCGGGACGTACGAGCAGTACTTC
NA | TRBJ2-1 | TRBV6-5 | TRBD2 | CASSYPYPSGEQFF | TGTGCCAGCAGTTACCCCTACCCTAGCGGAGAGCAGTTCTTC
NA | TRBJ1-5 | TRBV12-3/TRBV12-4 | NA | CASSFGANQPQHF | TGTGCCAGCAGTTTTGGGGCCAATCAGCCCCAGCATTTT
NA | TRBJ2-7 | TRBV5-1 | NA | CASSLFAYEQYF | TGCGCCAGCAGCTTGTTCGCCTACGAGCAGTACTTC
NA | TRBJ2-1 | TRBV11-1 | TRBD2 | CASSWTSGTNEQFF | TGTGCCAGCAGCTGGACTAGCGGGACTAATGAGCAGTTCTTC
NA | TRBJ2-1 | TRBV6-5 | NA | CASSYSRRRDNEQFF | TGTGCCAGCAGTTACTCACGGCGGCGGGACAATGAGCAGTTCTTC
few | TRBJ1-1 | TRBV4-1 | TRBD1 | CASSNQAGGNTEAFF | TGCGCCAGCAGCAATCAGGCAGGGGGGAACACTGAAGCTTTCTTT